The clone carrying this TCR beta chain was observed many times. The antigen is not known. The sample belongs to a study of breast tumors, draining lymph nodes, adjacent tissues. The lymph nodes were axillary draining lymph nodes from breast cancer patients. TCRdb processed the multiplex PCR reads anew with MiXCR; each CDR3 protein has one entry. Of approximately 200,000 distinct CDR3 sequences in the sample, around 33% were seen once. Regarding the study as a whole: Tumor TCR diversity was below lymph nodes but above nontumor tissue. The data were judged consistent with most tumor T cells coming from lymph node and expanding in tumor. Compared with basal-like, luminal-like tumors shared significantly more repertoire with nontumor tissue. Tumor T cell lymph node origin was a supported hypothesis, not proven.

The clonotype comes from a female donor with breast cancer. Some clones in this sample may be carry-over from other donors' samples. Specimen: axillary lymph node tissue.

The CDR3: CASSLGSTYEQYF. Written as DNA, the CDR3 is TGTGCCAGCAGTTTAGGCAGCACCTACGAGCAGTACTTC. The V and J genes are TRBV28 and TRBJ2-7, with unresolved D. Trimming removed 2 bases at V and 2 bases at J, with 7 bases between. The CDR3 is 13 amino acids. CDR1 is MDHEN and CDR2 is SYDVKM in the germline V gene.